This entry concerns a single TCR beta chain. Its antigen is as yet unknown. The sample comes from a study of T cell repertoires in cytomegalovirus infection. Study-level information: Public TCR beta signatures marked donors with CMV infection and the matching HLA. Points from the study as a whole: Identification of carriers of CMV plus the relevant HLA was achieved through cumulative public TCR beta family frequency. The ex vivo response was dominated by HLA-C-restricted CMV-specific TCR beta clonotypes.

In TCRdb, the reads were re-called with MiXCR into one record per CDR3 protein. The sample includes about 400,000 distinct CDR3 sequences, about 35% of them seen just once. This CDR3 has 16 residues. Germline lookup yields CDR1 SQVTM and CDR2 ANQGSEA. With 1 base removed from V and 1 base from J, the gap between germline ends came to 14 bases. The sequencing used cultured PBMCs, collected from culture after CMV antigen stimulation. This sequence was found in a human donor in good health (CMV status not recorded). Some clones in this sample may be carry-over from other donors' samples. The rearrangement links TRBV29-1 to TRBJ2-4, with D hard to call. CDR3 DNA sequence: TGCAGCGTTGAAGTGGTTCCCCAGAGTGCCAAAAACATTCAGTACTTC. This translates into CSVEVVPQSAKNIQYF.